This is a list of T cell receptor beta chains from one sample in a study of blood T cell repertoires in COVID-19. Method: immunoSEQ multiplex PCR; TCRdb's copy keeps in-frame clones and lacks some. The table records some 150,000 clones, about 82% of them present only once. The sequenced material came from peripheral blood. These receptor sequences come from a woman between 40 and 50 years old with active or convalescent COVID-19. Both conserved end residues are part of each CDR3. Fields, in order: J gene, V gene, D gene, clone size, CDR3 protein, CDR3 DNA. D genes are given only for firm matches. Clone size is stated in some rows and not others, as once, few, many or a class when expanded.

TRBJ1-3,TRBV27,NA,NA,CASSPRRESAGNTIYF,TGTGCCAGCAGCCCTCGTCGCGAATCCGCTGGAAACACCATATATTTT
TRBJ1-5,TRBV28,TRBD1,NA,CASSRGTGGWQPQHF,TGTGCCAGCAGTCGAGGGACAGGGGGCTGGCAGCCCCAGCATTTT
TRBJ1-5,TRBV7-9,TRBD1,NA,CASSSELTGQGNQPQHF,TGTGCCAGCAGCTCTGAACTAACTGGACAGGGGAATCAGCCCCAGCATTTT
TRBJ2-7,TRBV11-2,TRBD1,NA,CASSRQGLNMDEQYF,TGTGCCAGCAGCCGACAGGGGTTGAATATGGACGAGCAGTACTTC
TRBJ1-1,TRBV10-3,NA,few,CAISETRAVVGTEAFF,TGTGCCATCAGTGAGACCCGAGCGGTAGTAGGCACTGAAGCTTTCTTT
TRBJ2-7,TRBV11-2,TRBD1,NA,CASSSDRAYEQYF,TGTGCCAGCAGCTCCGACAGGGCCTACGAGCAGTACTTC
TRBJ1-4,TRBV27,NA,NA,CASSLNRPFEKLFF,TGTGCCAGCAGTTTAAACAGGCCCTTTGAAAAACTGTTTTTT
TRBJ1-2,TRBV27,TRBD1,NA,CASSLQGAGAGYTF,TGTGCCAGCAGTTTACAGGGGGCAGGAGCTGGCTACACCTTC
TRBJ1-1,TRBV29-1,TRBD1,NA,CSVNRGRSTEAFF,TGCAGCGTGAACAGGGGGCGGAGCACTGAAGCTTTCTTT
TRBJ2-5,TRBV5-1,TRBD1,NA,CASSLGMGQYQETQYF,TGCGCCAGCAGCTTGGGAATGGGACAGTACCAAGAGACCCAGTACTTC
TRBJ2-7,TRBV18,NA,NA,CASSPGSLHSSYEQYF,TGTGCCAGCTCACCTGGGAGCTTGCACAGCTCCTACGAGCAGTACTTC
TRBJ2-3,TRBV6-2/TRBV6-3,NA,NA,CASSSPTGGIGTDTQYF,TGTGCCAGCAGTTCCCCGACGGGCGGGATTGGCACAGATACGCAGTATTTT
TRBJ2-3,TRBV18,TRBD2,NA,CASSPPASGGAGTQYF,TGTGCCAGCTCACCACCGGCTAGCGGGGGGGCCGGTACGCAGTATTTT
TRBJ2-2,TRBV15,NA,NA,CATKGGLKTGELFF,TGTGCCACCAAGGGGGGGTTGAAAACCGGGGAGCTGTTTTTT
TRBJ1-5,TRBV27,NA,NA,CASSPSRQAVKNQPQHF,TGTGCCAGCAGTCCTAGCCGACAGGCCGTGAAGAATCAGCCCCAGCATTTT
TRBJ1-1,TRBV10-2,NA,NA,CASSESQGLTEAFF,TGCGCCAGCAGTGAGTCGCAGGGGCTCACTGAAGCTTTCTTT
TRBJ1-6,TRBV30,TRBD1,NA,CASIKKGAGSYNSPLHF,TGTGCCTCAATCAAGAAGGGGGCAGGGTCTTATAATTCACCCCTCCACTTT
TRBJ2-1,TRBV5-1,NA,NA,CASRNGGTSYNEQFF,TGCGCCAGCAGGAATGGCGGTACCTCCTACAATGAGCAGTTCTTC
TRBJ2-7,TRBV6-5,TRBD1,NA,CASSYSQQGAKNEQYF,TGTGCCAGCAGTTATTCCCAACAGGGGGCGAAAAACGAGCAGTACTTC
TRBJ2-1,TRBV3-1/TRBV3-2,NA,NA,CASSQDVQYNEQFF,TGTGCCAGCAGCCAAGATGTCCAGTACAATGAGCAGTTCTTC
TRBJ1-1,TRBV5-4,NA,NA,CASSSGVGKNTEAFF,TGTGCCAGCAGCTCGGGGGTAGGAAAGAACACTGAAGCTTTCTTT
TRBJ2-4,TRBV6-6,NA,once,CASRSHRGGGDIQYF,TGTGCCAGCAGGTCTCACAGGGGGGGTGGAGACATTCAGTACTTC
TRBJ2-6,TRBV30,NA,NA,CAWSVGQGPPGANVLTF,TGTGCCTGGAGTGTGGGTCAGGGGCCCCCCGGGGCCAACGTCCTGACTTTC
TRBJ2-5,TRBV5-1,TRBD2,NA,CASSLSRSGGLQETQYF,TGCGCCAGCAGCTTGTCCCGTAGCGGGGGGCTCCAAGAGACCCAGTACTTC
TRBJ1-4,TRBV30,NA,once,CAWSPLGATNEKLFF,TGTGCCTGGAGTCCCCTCGGAGCAACTAATGAAAAACTGTTTTTT
TRBJ1-1,TRBV6-6,NA,NA,CASIPGQRNTEAFF,TGTGCCAGCATCCCCGGACAGCGGAACACTGAAGCTTTCTTT